This T cell receptor beta chain was obtained from a study of shared T cell receptors in the human thymus listed by TCRdb under 2021. With regard to the full study: The study examined how the human thymus generates shared, self-reactive T-cell receptor alpha chains.

Libraries were made using the immunoSEQ multiplex PCR assay. TCRdb retrieved this table from immuneACCESS and kept in-frame rearrangements only. Not all clones are present; in checked studies, unresolved V genes account for under half, and no reason is known for the remainder. This sample lists approximately 580,000 clones; 75% to 85% were detected once. The biggest ten clones account for around 0.012% of the sample. Unmatched junction bases come to 2, with V trimmed by 0 bases and J by 3 bases. The CDR3 covers 14 residues, taking in both the cysteine and the phenylalanine. Just CDR3 DNA is preserved here, 42 bases in frame from base 1. Based on the germline V gene, the CDR1 and CDR2 sequences are SGHDT and YYEEEE. In the case of this clone: No cognate antigen has been identified for it. No base quality values were provided; no much bigger clone lies one nucleotide off. The identical CDR3 is also encoded by other nucleotide sequences in the sample.

This sample was shared with a second study, whose subject was human thymus T cells. The second paper states: Immunologically healthy infants undergoing open corrective cardiac surgery for congenital heart defects in Finland were used as donors. Thymus tissue was collected as surgical resects that were removed during corrective cardiac surgery. Usage of V and J gene segments appeared to be biased in both the thymic and the peripheral blood repertoires. Highly overlapping thymic TCR repertoires among unrelated individuals were reported in the related research. The study described the TCR alpha and beta repertoires in roughly 8 infant thymus samples and a few matching peripheral blood samples. The infant donors were roughly 7 to 244 days old, and the cohort included six or seven males and a couple of females. Thymocytes were freed from the tissue by mechanical means and kept at -70 degrees C as pellets of roughly 8.5-31 million cells. Genomic DNA was extracted from frozen cell pellets with a QIAsymphony instrument. The immunoSEQ multiplex PCR assay was used to amplify the TCRB and TCRAD loci from a standardized amount of quality-controlled genomic DNA. The amplicons spanned the V(D)J region and were long enough to cover the CDR3 and allow V and J genes to be identified. The amplicons were sequenced on an Illumina platform via the commercial immunoSEQ service. Corrections for primer bias and sequencing errors followed previously described methods, while TCRAD and TCRB definitions were based on the IMGT database. immunoSEQ Analyzer 3.0 and VDJTools were used for repertoire analysis, which covered basic statistics, V/J segment usage, diversity estimates, rarefaction and pairwise overlap. Diversity was estimated with Chao1, ChaoE, Efron-Thisted, Shannon and inverse Simpson indices, and also on datasets down-sampled to the smallest sample. For repertoire overlap, CDR3 nucleotide sequence, V gene and J gene had to match strictly, and clustering was done by Jaccard-based multidimensional scaling. On average, thymus samples gave roughly 740,000 unique TCRB clonotypes, whereas blood samples gave around 84,000.

This receptor was identified in a boy in the first two years of life with a congenital heart defect. Donor details come from another sample of the same person, matched by shared clones. The sequenced material came from thymocytes. The chain is assembled from TRBV5-6 and TRBJ2-5; 7 nucleotides in the junction match TRBD1. The CDR3 here reads CASSLGQGEETQYF. The sequence in DNA is TGTGCCAGCAGCTTGGGCCAGGGGGAAGAGACCCAGTACTTC.